A selection of T cell receptor beta chains follows, all from one sample in a study of blood T cells in healthy people across ages. Each CDR3 protein gets one entry after TCRdb re-called the 5' RACE reads with MiXCR. The repertoire holds some 920,000 distinct CDR3 sequences, about 51% seen once, with around 21% in the top ten. Sequenced: blood. The source is a woman in her fifties or sixties in good health. Each CDR3 is given with its conserved first and last residue. Each record gives: clone size, D gene, J gene, V gene, CDR3 protein, CDR3 DNA. A D gene is named only where the DNA matches it firmly. Expanded clones get a size class; other rows say once, few or many, or leave the size out.

>NA|NA|TRBJ2-3|TRBV18
CASSPGLEGADTQYF
TGTGCCAGCTCACCCGGGCTGGAAGGGGCAGATACGCAGTATTTT
>NA|NA|TRBJ1-2|TRBV29-1
CSVVEEFGYTF
TGCAGCGTTGTAGAGGAGTTTGGCTACACCTTC
>NA|NA|TRBJ1-2|TRBV5-4
CASSWPPGLNYYGYTF
TGTGCCAGCAGCTGGCCCCCGGGTCTCAATTACTATGGCTACACCTTC
>few|TRBD1|TRBJ2-3|TRBV7-9
CASGNRDRGTDTQYF
TGTGCCAGCGGCAACCGGGACAGGGGTACAGATACGCAGTATTTT
>many|NA|TRBJ2-1|TRBV7-2
CASSFTSAGSSSYNEQFF
TGTGCCAGCAGCTTTACCAGTGCGGGGAGCAGCTCCTACAATGAGCAGTTCTTC
>NA|NA|TRBJ1-1|TRBV7-9
CASSYADLNTEAFF
TGTGCCAGCAGCTATGCGGATTTGAACACTGAAGCTTTCTTT
>NA|NA|TRBJ1-2|TRBV6-5
CASSDLQNYGYTF
TGTGCCAGCAGTGACTTGCAAAACTATGGCTACACCTTC
>NA|NA|TRBJ2-3|TRBV25-1
CASSELGGSGTDTQYF
TGTGCCAGCAGTGAATTAGGTGGGTCGGGCACAGATACGCAGTATTTT
>NA|NA|TRBJ2-7|TRBV20-1
CSARGPRRGSYEQYF
TGCAGTGCTAGAGGTCCTCGGAGGGGATCCTACGAGCAGTACTTC
>NA|NA|TRBJ1-4|TRBV15
CATSRDGGQGEKLFF
TGTGCCACCAGCAGAGATGGGGGGCAAGGTGAAAAACTGTTTTTT
>once|TRBD2|TRBJ2-7|TRBV6-2/TRBV6-3
CASKLDPGLGYEQYF
TGTGCCAGCAAACTCGACCCGGGACTAGGTTACGAGCAGTACTTC
>NA|NA|TRBJ2-7|TRBV20-1
CSARTRGSSYEQYF
TGCAGTGCTAGGACGAGGGGTTCCTCCTACGAGCAGTACTTC
>NA|NA|TRBJ1-4|TRBV9
CASSPQWGNEKLFF
TGTGCCAGCAGCCCCCAGTGGGGGAATGAAAAACTGTTTTTT
>once|NA|TRBJ1-1|TRBV5-4
CASSPEFIDTEAFF
TGTGCCAGCAGCCCTGAATTTATAGACACTGAAGCTTTCTTT
>few|NA|TRBJ1-1|TRBV7-6
CASSPTIGTEAFF
TGTGCCAGCAGCCCAACCATCGGGACTGAAGCTTTCTTT
>NA|NA|TRBJ2-1|TRBV27
CASRQPPNGNEQFF
TGTGCCAGCCGACAGCCCCCAAATGGCAATGAGCAGTTCTTC
>NA|NA|TRBJ1-2|TRBV7-3
CASSLTPNSNYGYTF
TGTGCCAGCAGCTTAACGCCTAACAGTAACTATGGCTACACCTTC
>NA|NA|TRBJ2-1|TRBV7-2
CASSLRDNYHEQFF
TGTGCCAGCAGCTTAAGGGACAACTACCATGAGCAGTTCTTC
>NA|TRBD2|TRBJ2-7|TRBV24-1
CATSDLPTSGSYNEQYF
TGTGCCACCAGTGACCTACCGACTAGCGGCTCCTACAATGAGCAGTACTTC
>few|NA|TRBJ1-2|TRBV4-1
CASSQPRQLNYGYTF
TGCGCCAGCAGCCAACCGCGACAGCTTAACTATGGCTACACCTTC
>NA|TRBD2|TRBJ2-1|TRBV6-2/TRBV6-3
CASTALSGRHNEQFF
TGTGCCAGCACTGCGCTGAGCGGGAGGCATAATGAGCAGTTCTTC
>NA|NA|TRBJ2-3|TRBV4-2
CASSPGDSDQTQYF
TGTGCCAGCAGCCCAGGGGACTCCGATCAGACGCAGTATTTT
>NA|NA|TRBJ2-7|TRBV15
CATSPTLGLYEQYF
TGTGCCACCAGCCCTACACTCGGCCTCTACGAGCAGTACTTC
>NA|NA|TRBJ2-3|TRBV12-3/TRBV12-4
CASSKTISGTDTQYF
TGTGCCAGCAGTAAAACTATATCTGGCACGGATACGCAGTATTTT
>few|TRBD2|TRBJ2-1|TRBV20-1
CSARSLAGGTYNEQFF
TGCAGTGCTAGATCCTTAGCGGGAGGTACCTACAATGAGCAGTTCTTC
>NA|TRBD2|TRBJ2-5|TRBV7-9
CASSPGLAGNQETQYF
TGTGCCAGCAGCCCAGGACTAGCGGGAAACCAAGAGACCCAGTACTTC
>many|NA|TRBJ2-7|TRBV4-1
CASSLVGPGHEQYF
TGCGCCAGCAGCCTTGTGGGCCCCGGTCACGAGCAGTACTTC
>NA|NA|TRBJ1-6|TRBV7-2
CASSLARVSSPLHF
TGTGCCAGCAGCTTAGCCAGGGTGAGTTCACCCCTCCACTTT
>NA|TRBD1|TRBJ2-7|TRBV18
CTSSPRQGRYEQYF
TGTACCAGCTCACCCCGACAGGGCAGGTACGAGCAGTACTTC
>NA|NA|TRBJ2-5|TRBV4-1
CASSQDRTSFLETQYF
TGCGCCAGCAGCCAAGATCGGACTTCATTTTTGGAGACCCAGTACTTC
>once|NA|TRBJ2-3|TRBV12-2
CASRPTPTRPDPQYF
TGTGCAAGTCGCCCTACCCCGACCCGACCAGATCCGCAGTATTTT
>NA|NA|TRBJ1-5|TRBV20-1
CSARDRRQSNQPQHF
TGCAGTGCTAGAGATCGCCGGCAGAGCAATCAGCCCCAGCATTTT
>NA|TRBD1|TRBJ1-2|TRBV15
CATSRAWTGVDDYGYTF
TGTGCCACCAGCAGAGCGTGGACAGGGGTCGACGACTATGGCTACACCTTC
>NA|TRBD2|TRBJ2-1|TRBV20-1
CSARDFSGRSYNEQFF
TGCAGTGCTAGAGATTTTAGCGGGAGGTCCTACAATGAGCAGTTCTTC
>many|TRBD1|TRBJ1-2|TRBV4-3
CASSLQGGTYGYTF
TGCGCCAGCAGCCTGCAGGGGGGAACCTATGGCTACACCTTC
>once|NA|TRBJ2-5|TRBV20-1
CSATRAEQYF
TGCAGTGCCACTAGGGCTGAGCAGTACTTC
>NA|NA|TRBJ2-2|TRBV28
CASRLWTGELFF
TGTGCCAGCAGACTATGGACCGGGGAGCTGTTTTTT
>NA|TRBD2|TRBJ2-3|TRBV3-1
CASSQDPFREGRADTQYF
TGTGCCAGCAGCCAAGACCCGTTTCGGGAGGGCCGGGCAGATACGCAGTATTTT
>NA|NA|TRBJ2-7|TRBV7-2
CASTGLRGYEQYF
TGTGCCAGCACAGGCTTAAGGGGCTACGAGCAGTACTTC
>NA|TRBD1|TRBJ1-1|TRBV6-5
CASSLRPTGDTEAFF
TGTGCCAGCAGTCTAAGGCCCACAGGGGATACTGAAGCTTTCTTT
>NA|NA|TRBJ2-1|TRBV6-1
CASRQGGTRAGWRPYNEQFF
TGTGCCAGCCGACAAGGGGGGACCAGGGCTGGGTGGAGGCCATACAATGAGCAGTTCTTC
>few|TRBD2|TRBJ2-3|TRBV11-3
CASSLLAGGPKDTQYF
TGTGCCAGCAGCCTTCTAGCGGGAGGGCCCAAAGATACGCAGTATTTT
>NA|TRBD1|TRBJ2-5|TRBV5-1
CASSRDRVHQETQYF
TGCGCCAGCAGCCGTGACAGGGTTCATCAAGAGACCCAGTACTTC
>NA|TRBD1|TRBJ2-7|TRBV9
CASSVGQGAMYEQYF
TGTGCCAGCAGCGTAGGACAGGGGGCCATGTACGAGCAGTACTTC
>many|NA|TRBJ1-5|TRBV27
CASSPLDQPQHF
TGTGCCAGCAGTCCCCTGGATCAGCCCCAGCATTTT
>NA|NA|TRBJ1-4|TRBV9
CASSVGAGDEKLFF
TGTGCCAGCAGCGTAGGGGCAGGGGATGAAAAACTGTTTTTT
>few|NA|TRBJ2-7|TRBV20-1
CSASSREIYEQYF
TGCAGTGCAAGTAGTCGGGAGATCTACGAGCAGTACTTC
>NA|TRBD1|TRBJ1-1|TRBV10-3
CATREVPGQGSTEAFF
TGTGCCACTCGGGAGGTTCCGGGACAGGGTAGCACTGAAGCTTTCTTT
>NA|TRBD2|TRBJ2-1|TRBV4-3
CASSQQLAGGFDEQFF
TGCGCCAGCAGCCAACAACTAGCGGGAGGGTTTGATGAGCAGTTCTTC
>NA|TRBD1|TRBJ2-7|TRBV2
CASSKIRDRTYEQYF
TGTGCCAGCAGTAAAATCCGGGACAGGACCTACGAGCAGTACTTC
>few|NA|TRBJ2-3|TRBV7-9
CASSSRQTDTQYF
TGTGCCAGCAGCTCCAGACAGACAGATACGCAGTATTTT
>NA|NA|TRBJ1-1|TRBV2
CASSEAGGGLNTEAFF
TGTGCCAGCAGTGAAGCAGGGGGGGGTTTGAACACTGAAGCTTTCTTT
>few|TRBD1|TRBJ2-7|TRBV29-1
CSALGQNSYEQYF
TGCAGCGCGTTGGGACAGAACTCCTACGAGCAGTACTTC
>many|NA|TRBJ2-3|TRBV29-1
CSVDWPDSLLTDTQYF
TGCAGCGTCGATTGGCCGGACTCACTACTCACAGATACGCAGTATTTT
>NA|TRBD2|TRBJ2-1|TRBV20-1
CSAGGLAGYNEQFF
TGCAGTGCTGGGGGGCTAGCGGGTTACAATGAGCAGTTCTTC
>NA|TRBD2|TRBJ2-3|TRBV7-8
CASSFLSGRATDTQYF
TGTGCCAGCAGCTTCCTTAGCGGGAGGGCGACAGATACGCAGTATTTT
>NA|NA|TRBJ1-2|TRBV9
CASSVGTNYGYTF
TGTGCCAGCAGCGTTGGGACCAACTATGGCTACACCTTC
>NA|NA|TRBJ2-1|TRBV29-1
CSVELGRSSYNEQFF
TGCAGCGTTGAACTAGGTCGAAGCTCCTACAATGAGCAGTTCTTC
>NA|NA|TRBJ2-5|TRBV11-3
CASSAGRLEETQYF
TGTGCCAGCAGCGCCGGCCGGTTGGAAGAGACCCAGTACTTC